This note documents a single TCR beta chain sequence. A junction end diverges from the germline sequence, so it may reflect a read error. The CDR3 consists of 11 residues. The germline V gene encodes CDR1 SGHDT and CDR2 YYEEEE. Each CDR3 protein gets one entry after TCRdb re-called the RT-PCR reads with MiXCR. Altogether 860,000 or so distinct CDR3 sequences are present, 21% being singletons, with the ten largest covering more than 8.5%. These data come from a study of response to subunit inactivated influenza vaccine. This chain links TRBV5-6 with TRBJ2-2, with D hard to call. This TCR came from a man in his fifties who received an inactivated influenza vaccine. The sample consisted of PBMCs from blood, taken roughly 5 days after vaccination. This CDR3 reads CAGSRTGELFF. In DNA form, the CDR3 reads TGTGCCGGCAGCCGGACCGGGGAGCTGTTTTTT.